This record looks at one T cell receptor beta chain sequence and its context. As yet, its antigen is unknown. This sample stems from a study of human CD8 memory T cell subsets. Study-wide results and limits: Sequencing was limited to the T cell receptor beta chain. In contrast to effector memory cells, stem-like memory and precursor exhausted T cells had similarly high diversity. Stem-like memory and precursor exhausted T cell repertoires had very little in common with each other.

Germline CDR1 is SGHDN and CDR2 is FVKESK. CDR3 length: 14 amino acids. Total CD8+ T cells came from negative magnetic enrichment. Making the TCR beta libraries relied on UMI-labeled 5' RACE. Reprocessing the 5' RACE reads, TCRdb reports a single entry for every CDR3 protein and omits DNA. The listing records about 6,200 distinct CDR3 sequences. This clonotype was obtained from a human donor in good health. The material sequenced was CD8+ effector memory T cells (TEM) sorted from PBMCs. Noted subset: effector memory CD8 T cells, CCR7- CD45RO+ CD95+. This chain uses TRBV14 with TRBJ2-7; no DNA is available, so the TRBD1 call from TCRdb remains unchecked. This CDR3 is CASRDRGHRYEQYF.